This note documents a single TCR beta chain sequence. In the study's own analysis: Estimation of nucleated cell counts was performed using reference gene primer amplification. Sequenced by immunoSEQ multiplex PCR; TCRdb stores in-frame clones only, minus some. The D gene and trimming were derived from the DNA, and the V and J assignments and clone size from that table. In the table there are approximately 100,000 clones, approximately 80% of which are singletons. The germline V gene encodes CDR1 MNHNY and CDR2 SVGAGI (reference sequence). V lost 7 bases, J lost 0 bases, and 16 bases lay in between. CDR3 length equals 15 residues. The sample is drawn from a study of blood T cell repertoires in COVID-19.

Sequencing was done on a sample of peripheral blood. This TCR was sampled from a woman aged 55-75 years with acute or convalescent COVID-19. The J gene is TRBJ2-7, the V gene TRBV6-6; D might be TRBD1 (5 bases). The CDR3 spells CASKLDQDTSYEQYF. The CDR3 DNA reads as TGTGCCAGCAAGCTGGATCAGGACACCTCCTACGAGCAGTACTTC.